A selection of T cell receptor beta chains follows, all from one sample in a study of T and B cells in COVID-19 patients. TCRdb called the multiplex PCR reads again in MiXCR, with one record for every CDR3 protein. The sample has approximately 17,000 distinct CDR3 sequences; 28% are singletons. Sequencing input: blood. These receptors were taken from a human donor who had recovered from COVID-19. CDR3s include the opening cysteine and the closing phenylalanine or tryptophan. D genes are given only for firm matches. Some rows have no size entry. The others give once, few or many, or a class for an expanded clone.

j_call | d_call | v_call | clone_size | cdr3_nt | cdr3_aa
TRBJ2-7 | TRBD1 | TRBV6-5 | medium-sized | TGTGCCAGCAGTAGATCCGGGACAGGGAGGTACGAGCAGTACTTC | CASSRSGTGRYEQYF
TRBJ2-1 | . | TRBV5-1 | once | TGCGCCAGCAGCCACCGGGGGGCCGTAATGTACAATGAGCAGTTCTTC | CASSHRGAVMYNEQFF
TRBJ1-6 | TRBD1 | TRBV20-1 | few | TGCAGTGCTGCGGGACAGGGCGATAATTCACCCCTCCACTTT | CSAAGQGDNSPLHF
TRBJ1-5 | . | TRBV12-3/TRBV12-4 | few | TGTGCCAGCACCATGGAAAGGTATCAGCCCCAGCATTTT | CASTMERYQPQHF
TRBJ2-5 | TRBD2 | TRBV5-1 | . | TGCGCCAGCAGCTTGTACGGGGGGGGGGAGACCCAGTACTTC | CASSLYGGGETQYF
TRBJ2-2 | . | TRBV5-1 | . | TGCGCCAGCAGCTCTTCAGAGGGGGCCGGGGAGCTGTTTTTT | CASSSSEGAGELFF
TRBJ2-7 | TRBD2 | TRBV6-1 | . | TGTGCCAGCAGTGAAGCGGAAAAGCGGGGGTACGAGCAGTACTTC | CASSEAEKRGYEQYF
TRBJ2-5 | . | TRBV6-5 | medium-sized | TGTGCCAGCAGGCGGGACGAGACCCAGTACTTC | CASRRDETQYF
TRBJ2-5 | TRBD2 | TRBV6-2/TRBV6-3 | . | TGTGCCAGCAGTTTTACTAGCGGGGGGAGCCAAGAGACCCAGTACTTC | CASSFTSGGSQETQYF
TRBJ2-7 | TRBD2 | TRBV6-1 | . | TGTGCCAGCAGTGCCGCGGGGGGGGGCGCGTACGAGCAGTACTTC | CASSAAGGGAYEQYF
TRBJ1-1 | . | TRBV18 | . | TGTGCCAGCTCACCAATGTCTAGTCCGAACACTGAAGCTTTCTTT | CASSPMSSPNTEAFF
TRBJ2-5 | TRBD2 | TRBV7-2 | . | TGTGCCAGCAGCGCAACTGGGACTAGCGGACAAGAGACCCAGTACTTC | CASSATGTSGQETQYF
TRBJ1-6 | . | TRBV2 | . | TGTGCCAGCAGTGACCCCCGTAGGCTCCACTTT | CASSDPRRLHF
TRBJ2-7 | . | TRBV7-2 | . | TGTGCCAGCAAGGTCAGGGAGTTGAACGAGCAGTACTTC | CASKVRELNEQYF
TRBJ1-6 | . | TRBV12-3/TRBV12-4 | few | TGTGCCAGCACCCTGGGAGGGGGTGGTTCACCCCTCCACTTT | CASTLGGGGSPLHF
TRBJ2-3 | . | TRBV7-6 | many | TGTGCCAGCAGCTTAGCGAGGGATACGCAGTATTTT | CASSLARDTQYF
TRBJ1-2 | . | TRBV12-3/TRBV12-4 | . | TGTGCCAGCAGTACAGCGGCAGGGAACGCATACACCTTC | CASSTAAGNAYTF
TRBJ2-7 | . | TRBV27 | medium-sized | TGTGCCAGCAGTTTGTACCCAGGTATAGGGTTGGGCGAGCAGTACTTC | CASSLYPGIGLGEQYF
TRBJ2-1 | . | TRBV6-2/TRBV6-3 | . | TGTGCCAGCAGAACAGGGGGGGTTTACAATGAGCAGTTCTTC | CASRTGGVYNEQFF
TRBJ1-1 | . | TRBV6-2/TRBV6-3 | few | TGTGCCAGCAGTTCCCCTTATAACACTGAAGCTTTCTTT | CASSSPYNTEAFF
TRBJ1-5 | . | TRBV29-1 | few | TGCAGCGTTAGGGACGGGAATAGCAATCAGCCCCAGCATTTT | CSVRDGNSNQPQHF
TRBJ1-2 | . | TRBV6-5 | . | TGTGCCAGCAGTTACGGTGGGGTCGGCTACACCTTC | CASSYGGVGYTF
TRBJ2-3 | . | TRBV12-3/TRBV12-4 | many | TGTGCCAGCAGTTTAGTCTCGACAGGCACAGATACGCAGTATTTT | CASSLVSTGTDTQYF
TRBJ2-1 | TRBD1 | TRBV6-1 | . | TGTGCCAGCGGAAGGACAGGGAGGTCCTACAATGAGCAGTTCTTC | CASGRTGRSYNEQFF
TRBJ2-1 | TRBD2 | TRBV20-1 | . | TGCAGTGCTCGCCAGTTAGCGGGGGGCATTGGGTCCTACAATGAGCAGTTCTTC | CSARQLAGGIGSYNEQFF
TRBJ2-3 | . | TRBV6-5 | medium-sized | TGTGCCAGCAAACGGGACACAGATACGCAGTATTTT | CASKRDTDTQYF
TRBJ1-2 | . | TRBV19 | many | TGTGCCAGTAGTATCGGGGTAGACGGCTACACCTTC | CASSIGVDGYTF
TRBJ1-2 | . | TRBV12-3/TRBV12-4 | . | TGTGCCAGCAGCGCTGAGACAGAAATCTATGGCTACACCTTC | CASSAETEIYGYTF
TRBJ2-7 | . | TRBV5-6 | . | TGTGCCAGCAGGGGAGTACAGGGCGGCGAGCAGTACTTC | CASRGVQGGEQYF
TRBJ1-2 | . | TRBV19 | once | TGTGCCAGTAGTATAGCTTCGCGGGGGGGCTACACCTTC | CASSIASRGGYTF
TRBJ1-1 | . | TRBV6-2/TRBV6-3 | . | TGTGCCAGCAGTTCCCCTTATAACACTGGAGCTTTCTTT | CASSSPYNTGAFF
TRBJ1-3 | TRBD1 | TRBV7-2 | . | TGTGCCAGCGCTCCGGGACAGTTGGGGAACACCATATATTTT | CASAPGQLGNTIYF
TRBJ2-2 | TRBD1 | TRBV29-1 | medium-sized | TGCAGCGTTCACGACGGGACAGCGAACACCGGGGAGCTGTTTTTT | CSVHDGTANTGELFF